This T cell receptor (beta chain) was sequenced during a study of T-cell reconstitution after alpha-beta-depleted transplantation in children. Preparation of the TCRbeta library involved a method that used unique molecular identifiers. TCRdb re-called the PCR reads with MiXCR, one entry per CDR3 protein. The table has about 300,000 distinct CDR3 sequences, just over 7.5% seen once; the top ten hold around 10%. Regarding this clonotype: Its antigen is unidentified.

This CDR3 contains 17 residues. The junction had 8 bases not matched to a gene; V was cut back by 1 base and J by 2 bases. The V gene's germline CDR1 is SGHRS and CDR2 YFSETQ. Whole-study findings and limits: Surviving recipient T cells and thymic progenitors produced the high day-60 TCRbeta diversity seen in some patients. After transplant, at about two months, alpha-beta T cells were reportedly derived from several hundred expanded graft clones. T-cell numbers and diversity, one year after transplant, stemmed largely from T cells that were newly produced.

The sequenced sample was peripheral blood, obtained 360 days after TCRalphabeta/CD19-depleted stem cell transplant. The sequence was obtained from a female patient aged 2 to 10 who had a stem cell transplant for Fanconi anemia, so the T cells may come from the graft donor. This rearrangement joins TRBV5-1 to TRBJ2-7; 11 bases match TRBD2. In nucleotides, the CDR3 is TGCGCCAGCAGCTTGTTAGGGGGACTAGCGGAAACCTACGAGCAGTACTTC. This translates into CASSLLGGLAETYEQYF.